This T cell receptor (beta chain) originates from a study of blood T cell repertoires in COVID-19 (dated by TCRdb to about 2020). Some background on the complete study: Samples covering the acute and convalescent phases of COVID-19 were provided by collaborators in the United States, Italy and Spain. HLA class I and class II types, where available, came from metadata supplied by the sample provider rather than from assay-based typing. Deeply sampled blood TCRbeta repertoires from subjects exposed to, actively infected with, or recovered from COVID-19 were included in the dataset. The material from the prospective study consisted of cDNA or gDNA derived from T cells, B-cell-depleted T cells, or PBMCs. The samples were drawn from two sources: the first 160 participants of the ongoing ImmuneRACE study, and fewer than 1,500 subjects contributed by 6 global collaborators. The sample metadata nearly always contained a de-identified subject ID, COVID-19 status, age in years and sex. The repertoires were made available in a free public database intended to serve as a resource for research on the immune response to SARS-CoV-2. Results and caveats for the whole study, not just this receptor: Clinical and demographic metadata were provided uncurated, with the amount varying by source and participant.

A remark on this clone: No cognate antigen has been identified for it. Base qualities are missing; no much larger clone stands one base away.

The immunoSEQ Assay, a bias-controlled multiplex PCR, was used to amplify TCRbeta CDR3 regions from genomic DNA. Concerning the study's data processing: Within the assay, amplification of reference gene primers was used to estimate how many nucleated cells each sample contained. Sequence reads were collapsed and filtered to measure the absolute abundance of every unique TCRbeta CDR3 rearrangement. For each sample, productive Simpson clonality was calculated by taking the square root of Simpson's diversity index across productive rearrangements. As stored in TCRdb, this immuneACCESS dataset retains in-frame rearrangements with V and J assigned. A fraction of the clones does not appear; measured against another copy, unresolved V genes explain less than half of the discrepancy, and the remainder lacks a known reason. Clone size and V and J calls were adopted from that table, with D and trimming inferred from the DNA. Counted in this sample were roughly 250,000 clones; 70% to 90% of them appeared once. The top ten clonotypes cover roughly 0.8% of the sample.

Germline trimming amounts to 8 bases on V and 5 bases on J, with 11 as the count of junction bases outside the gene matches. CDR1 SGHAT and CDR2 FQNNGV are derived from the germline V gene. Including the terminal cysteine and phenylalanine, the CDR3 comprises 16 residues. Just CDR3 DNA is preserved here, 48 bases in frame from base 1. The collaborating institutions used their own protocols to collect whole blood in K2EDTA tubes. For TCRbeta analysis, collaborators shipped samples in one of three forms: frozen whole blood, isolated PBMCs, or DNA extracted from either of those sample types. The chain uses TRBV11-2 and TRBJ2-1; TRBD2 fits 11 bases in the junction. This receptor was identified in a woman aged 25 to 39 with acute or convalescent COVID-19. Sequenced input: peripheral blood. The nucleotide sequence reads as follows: TGTGCCAGCGGCCACATTGGGGGACTAGCGGACAATGAGCAGTTCTTC. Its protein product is CASGHIGGLADNEQFF.